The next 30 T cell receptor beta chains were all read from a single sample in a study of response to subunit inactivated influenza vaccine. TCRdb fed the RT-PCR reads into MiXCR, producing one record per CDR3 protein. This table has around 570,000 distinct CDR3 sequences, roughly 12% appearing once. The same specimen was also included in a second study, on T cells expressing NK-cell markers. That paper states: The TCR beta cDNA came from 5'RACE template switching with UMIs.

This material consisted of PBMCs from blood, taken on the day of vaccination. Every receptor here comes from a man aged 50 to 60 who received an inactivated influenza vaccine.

DNA for the CDR3: TGCGCCAGCAGCCAAGAGCTAGCGGGTAGCTCCTACGAGCAGTACTTC. Translated: CASSQELAGSSYEQYF. J is TRBJ2-7 and V is TRBV4-3, with 8 bases fitting TRBD2. CDR1 and CDR2 from the germline V gene are LGHNA and YSLEER. Trimming took 0 bases from V and 0 from J; bases not matched to a gene: 4. The CDR3 has 16 amino acids.

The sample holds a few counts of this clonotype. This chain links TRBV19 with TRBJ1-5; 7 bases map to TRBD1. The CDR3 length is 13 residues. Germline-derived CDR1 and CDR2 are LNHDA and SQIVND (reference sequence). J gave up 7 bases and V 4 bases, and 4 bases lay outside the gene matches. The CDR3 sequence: CASSTTGLQPQHF. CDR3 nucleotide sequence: TGTGCCAGTAGTACGACAGGGTTACAGCCCCAGCATTTT.

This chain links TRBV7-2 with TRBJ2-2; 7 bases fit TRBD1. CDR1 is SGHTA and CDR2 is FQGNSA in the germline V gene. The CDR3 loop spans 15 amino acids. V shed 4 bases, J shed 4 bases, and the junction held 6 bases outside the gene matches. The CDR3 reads CASSSGQLPTGELFF. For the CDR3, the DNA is TGTGCCAGCAGCTCGGGACAGTTGCCCACCGGGGAGCTGTTTTTT.

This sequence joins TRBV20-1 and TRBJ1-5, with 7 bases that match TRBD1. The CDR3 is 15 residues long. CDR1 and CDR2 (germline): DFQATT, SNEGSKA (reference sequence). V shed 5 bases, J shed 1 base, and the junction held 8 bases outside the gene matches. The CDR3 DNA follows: TGCAGTGCTGGTCAACAGGGGTCGAGCAATCAGCCCCAGCATTTT. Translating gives CSAGQQGSSNQPQHF.

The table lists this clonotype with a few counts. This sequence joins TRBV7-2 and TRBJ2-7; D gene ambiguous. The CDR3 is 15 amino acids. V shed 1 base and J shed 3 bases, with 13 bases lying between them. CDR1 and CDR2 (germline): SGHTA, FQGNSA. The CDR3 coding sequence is TGTGCCAGCAGCTTAGATCCGGGTGGCCGCTACGAGCAGTACTTC. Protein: CASSLDPGGRYEQYF.

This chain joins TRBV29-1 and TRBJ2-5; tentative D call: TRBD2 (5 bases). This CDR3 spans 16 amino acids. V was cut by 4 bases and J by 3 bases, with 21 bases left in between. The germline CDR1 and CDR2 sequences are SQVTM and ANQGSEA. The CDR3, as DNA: TGCAGCGTTGCTGGTTCGGGGATCGTCTTGGAAGAGACCCAGTACTTC. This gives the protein CSVAGSGIVLEETQYF.

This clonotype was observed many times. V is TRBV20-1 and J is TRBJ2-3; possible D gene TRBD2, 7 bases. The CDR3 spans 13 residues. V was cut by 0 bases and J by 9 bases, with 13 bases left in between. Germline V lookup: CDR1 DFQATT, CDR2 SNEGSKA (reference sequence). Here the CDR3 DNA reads TGCAGTGCTAGAGATCCGGGGGGCATAACGCAGTATTTT. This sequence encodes CSARDPGGITQYF.

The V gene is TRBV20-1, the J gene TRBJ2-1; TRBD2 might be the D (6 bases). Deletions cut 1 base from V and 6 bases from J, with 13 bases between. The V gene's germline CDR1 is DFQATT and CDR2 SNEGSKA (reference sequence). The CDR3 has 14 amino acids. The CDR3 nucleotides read TGCAGTGCTAGAGCTCGATCTAGCGTCAATGAGCAGTTCTTC. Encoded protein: CSARARSSVNEQFF.

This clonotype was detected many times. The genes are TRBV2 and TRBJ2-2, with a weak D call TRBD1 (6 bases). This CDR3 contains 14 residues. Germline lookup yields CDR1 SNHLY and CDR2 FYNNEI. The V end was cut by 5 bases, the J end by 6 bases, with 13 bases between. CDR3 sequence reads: CASSTGTPPGELFF. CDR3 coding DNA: TGTGCCAGCAGTACCGGGACACCGCCCGGGGAGCTGTTTTTT.

The chain's CDR3 is CASSPTYQPQETQYF. In DNA form, the CDR3 reads TGTGCCAGCTCACCTACTTACCAACCCCAAGAGACCCAGTACTTC. J is TRBJ2-5 and V is TRBV18; D gene ambiguous. Germline V gene lookup returns CDR1 KGHSH and CDR2 LQKENI. The CDR3 sequence is 15 residues long. The V end was cut by 3 bases, the J end by 1 base, with 12 bases between.

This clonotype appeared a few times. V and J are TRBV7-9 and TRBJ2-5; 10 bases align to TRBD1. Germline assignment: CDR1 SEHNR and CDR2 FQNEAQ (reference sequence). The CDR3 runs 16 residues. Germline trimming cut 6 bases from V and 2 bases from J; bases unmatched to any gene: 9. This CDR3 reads CASRPGPGQGQETQYF. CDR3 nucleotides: TGTGCCAGCAGGCCCGGTCCGGGACAGGGGCAAGAGACCCAGTACTTC.

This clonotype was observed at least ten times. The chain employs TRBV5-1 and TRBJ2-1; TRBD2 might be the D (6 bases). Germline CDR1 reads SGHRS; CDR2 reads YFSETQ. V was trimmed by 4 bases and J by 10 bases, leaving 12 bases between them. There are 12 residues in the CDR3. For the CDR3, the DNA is TGCGCCAGCAGCCCCCCCGGGAGCGAGCAGTTCTTC. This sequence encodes CASSPPGSEQFF.

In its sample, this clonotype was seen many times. DNA of the CDR3: TGTGCCAGCAGTACATCTTACGGCCCCCGGACTGACGAGCAGTACTTC. Protein: CASSTSYGPRTDEQYF. The chain links TRBV28 to TRBJ2-7; a weak D match, TRBD2 (5 bases). The CDR3 extends over 16 amino acids. Between the trimmed V and J ends, which lost 5 bases and 5 bases, there was a span of 22 bases. Germline CDR1 is MDHEN and CDR2 is SYDVKM. Together with reference TRBV28 and TRBJ2-7, the CDR3 gives the full variable domain: DVKVTQSSRYLVKRTGEKVFLECVQDMDHENMFWYRQDPGLGLRLIYFSYDVKMKEKGDIPEGYSVSREKKERFSLILESASTNQTSMYLCASSTSYGPRTDEQYFGPGTRLTVT.

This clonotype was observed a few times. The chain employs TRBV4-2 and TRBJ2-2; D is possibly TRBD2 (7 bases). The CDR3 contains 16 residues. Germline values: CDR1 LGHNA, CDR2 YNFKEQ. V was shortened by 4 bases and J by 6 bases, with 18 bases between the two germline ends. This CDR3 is CASSPRGGQGSGELFF. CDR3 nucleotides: TGTGCCAGCAGCCCAAGGGGGGGCCAAGGTTCCGGGGAGCTGTTTTTT.

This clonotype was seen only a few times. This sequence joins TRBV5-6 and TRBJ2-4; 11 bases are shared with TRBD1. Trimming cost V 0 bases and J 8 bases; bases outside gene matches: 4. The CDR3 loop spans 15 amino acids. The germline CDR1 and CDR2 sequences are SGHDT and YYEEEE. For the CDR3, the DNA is TGTGCCAGCAGCTTGGCCAGGGGACAGGGGGACATTCAGTACTTC. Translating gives CASSLARGQGDIQYF.

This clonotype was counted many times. As DNA, the CDR3 is TGTGCCAGCTCATCTCCAGGGTCTGGCTACACCTTC. It codes for CASSSPGSGYTF. The chain has TRBV18 and TRBJ1-2; D is possibly TRBD1 (5 bases). From germline, CDR1 is KGHSH and CDR2 LQKENI. The CDR3 runs to 12 residues. Trimming removed 5 bases at V and 7 bases at J, with 11 bases between.

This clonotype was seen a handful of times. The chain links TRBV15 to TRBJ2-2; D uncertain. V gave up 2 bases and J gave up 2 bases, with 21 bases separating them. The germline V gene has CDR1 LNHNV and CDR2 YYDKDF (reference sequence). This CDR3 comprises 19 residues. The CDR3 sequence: CATSRPKDHFIGNTGELFF. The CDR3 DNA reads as TGTGCCACCAGCAGACCAAAGGACCACTTCATAGGAAACACCGGGGAGCTGTTTTTT. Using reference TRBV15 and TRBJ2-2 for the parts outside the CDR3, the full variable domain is DAMVIQNPRYQVTQFGKPVTLSCSQTLNHNVMYWYQQKSSQAPKLLFHYYDKDFNNEADTPDNFQSRRPNTSFCFLDIRSPGLGDTAMYLCATSRPKDHFIGNTGELFFGEGSRLTVL.

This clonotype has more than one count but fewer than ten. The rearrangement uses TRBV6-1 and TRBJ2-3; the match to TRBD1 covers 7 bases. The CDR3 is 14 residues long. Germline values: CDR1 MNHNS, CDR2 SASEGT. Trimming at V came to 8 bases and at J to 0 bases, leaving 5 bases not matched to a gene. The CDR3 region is CASSDRPSTDTQYF. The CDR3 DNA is TGTGCCAGCTCGGACAGGCCCAGCACAGATACGCAGTATTTT.

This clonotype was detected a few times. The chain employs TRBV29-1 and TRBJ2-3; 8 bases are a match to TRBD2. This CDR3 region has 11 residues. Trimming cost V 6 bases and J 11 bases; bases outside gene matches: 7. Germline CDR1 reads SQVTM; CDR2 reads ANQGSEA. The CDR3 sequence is CSVPQGLVQYF. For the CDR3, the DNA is TGCAGCGTGCCGCAGGGACTAGTGCAGTATTTT.

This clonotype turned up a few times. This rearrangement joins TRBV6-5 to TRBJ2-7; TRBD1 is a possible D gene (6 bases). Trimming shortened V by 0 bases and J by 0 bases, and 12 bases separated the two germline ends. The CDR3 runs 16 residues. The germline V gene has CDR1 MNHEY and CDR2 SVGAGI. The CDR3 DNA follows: TGTGCCAGCAGTTACTCAGACCGGGACAACTCCTACGAGCAGTACTTC. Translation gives CASSYSDRDNSYEQYF.

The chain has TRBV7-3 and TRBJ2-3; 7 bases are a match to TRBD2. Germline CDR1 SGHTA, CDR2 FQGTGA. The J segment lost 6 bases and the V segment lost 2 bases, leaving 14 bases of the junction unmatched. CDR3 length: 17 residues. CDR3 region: CASSLWGGLSSGDTQYF. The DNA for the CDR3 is TGTGCCAGCAGCTTATGGGGGGGACTTTCGAGCGGGGATACGCAGTATTTT. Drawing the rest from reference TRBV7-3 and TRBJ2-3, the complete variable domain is GAGVSQTPSNKVTEKGKYVELRCDPISGHTALYWYRQSLGQGPEFLIYFQGTGAADDSGLPNDRFFAVRPEGSVSTLKIQRTERGDSAVYLCASSLWGGLSSGDTQYFGPGTRLTVL.

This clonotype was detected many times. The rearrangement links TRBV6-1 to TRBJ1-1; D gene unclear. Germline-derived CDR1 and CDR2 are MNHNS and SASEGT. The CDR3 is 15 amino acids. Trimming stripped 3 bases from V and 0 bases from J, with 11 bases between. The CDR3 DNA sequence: TGTGCCAGCAGTGAGCGCCGGACGGTGAACACTGAAGCTTTCTTT. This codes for CASSERRTVNTEAFF.

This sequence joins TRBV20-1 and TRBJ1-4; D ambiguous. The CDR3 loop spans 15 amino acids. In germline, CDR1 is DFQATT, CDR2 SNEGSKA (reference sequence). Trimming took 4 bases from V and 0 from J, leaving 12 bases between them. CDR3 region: CSAITGLATNEKLFF. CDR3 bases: TGCAGTGCTATAACCGGACTTGCAACTAATGAAAAACTGTTTTTT.

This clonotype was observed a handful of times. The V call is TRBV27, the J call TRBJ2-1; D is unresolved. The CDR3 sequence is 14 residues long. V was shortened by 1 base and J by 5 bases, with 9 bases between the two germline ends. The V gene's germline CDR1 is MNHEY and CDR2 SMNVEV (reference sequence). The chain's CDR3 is CASSLLNSHNEQFF. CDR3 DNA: TGTGCCAGCAGTTTATTGAACAGTCACAATGAGCAGTTCTTC.

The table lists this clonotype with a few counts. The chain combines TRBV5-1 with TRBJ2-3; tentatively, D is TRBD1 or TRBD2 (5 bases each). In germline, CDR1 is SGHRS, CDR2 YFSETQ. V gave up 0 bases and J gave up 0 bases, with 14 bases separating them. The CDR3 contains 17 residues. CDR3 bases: TGCGCCAGCAGCTTGGAGGGGCTAGCCCTCAGCACAGATACGCAGTATTTT. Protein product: CASSLEGLALSTDTQYF.

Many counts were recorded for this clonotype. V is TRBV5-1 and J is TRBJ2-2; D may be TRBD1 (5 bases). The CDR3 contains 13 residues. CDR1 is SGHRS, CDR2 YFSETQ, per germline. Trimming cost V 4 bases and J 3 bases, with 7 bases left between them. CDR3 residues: CASSQTDTGELFF. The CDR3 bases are TGCGCCAGCAGCCAGACAGACACCGGGGAGCTGTTTTTT.

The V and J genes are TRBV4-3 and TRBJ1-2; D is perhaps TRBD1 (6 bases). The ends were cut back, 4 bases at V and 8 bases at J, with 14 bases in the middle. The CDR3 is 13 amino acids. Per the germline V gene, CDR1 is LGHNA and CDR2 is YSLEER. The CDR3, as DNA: TGCGCCAGCAGCCGACAGGCACTTGAGGGCTACACCTTC. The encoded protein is CASSRQALEGYTF.

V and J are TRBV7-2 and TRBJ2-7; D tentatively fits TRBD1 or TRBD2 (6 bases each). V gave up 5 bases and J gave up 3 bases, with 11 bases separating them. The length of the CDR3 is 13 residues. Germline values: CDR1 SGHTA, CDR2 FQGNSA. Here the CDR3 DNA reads TGTGCCAGCAGCCCACGGGGGCGCTACGAGCAGTACTTC. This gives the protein CASSPRGRYEQYF. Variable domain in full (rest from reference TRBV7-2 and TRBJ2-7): GAGVSQSPSNKVTEKGKDVELRCDPISGHTALYWYRQSLGQGLEFLIYFQGNSAPDKSGLPSDRFSAERTGGSVSTLTIQRTQQEDSAVYLCASSPRGRYEQYFGPGTRLTVT.

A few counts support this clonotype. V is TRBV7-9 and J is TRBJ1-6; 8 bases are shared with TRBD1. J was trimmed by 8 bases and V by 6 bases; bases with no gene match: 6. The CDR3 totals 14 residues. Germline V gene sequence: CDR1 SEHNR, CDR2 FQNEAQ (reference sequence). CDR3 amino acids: CASRPTGEHSPLHF. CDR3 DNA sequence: TGTGCCAGCAGACCGACAGGGGAGCATTCACCCCTCCACTTT.

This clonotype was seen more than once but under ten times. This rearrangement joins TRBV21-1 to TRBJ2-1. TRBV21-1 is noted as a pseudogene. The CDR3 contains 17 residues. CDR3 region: CASTRGELLRTYNEQFF. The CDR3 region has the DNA TGTGCCAGCACCAGAGGGGAACTGCTCCGAACCTACAATGAGCAGTTCTTC.